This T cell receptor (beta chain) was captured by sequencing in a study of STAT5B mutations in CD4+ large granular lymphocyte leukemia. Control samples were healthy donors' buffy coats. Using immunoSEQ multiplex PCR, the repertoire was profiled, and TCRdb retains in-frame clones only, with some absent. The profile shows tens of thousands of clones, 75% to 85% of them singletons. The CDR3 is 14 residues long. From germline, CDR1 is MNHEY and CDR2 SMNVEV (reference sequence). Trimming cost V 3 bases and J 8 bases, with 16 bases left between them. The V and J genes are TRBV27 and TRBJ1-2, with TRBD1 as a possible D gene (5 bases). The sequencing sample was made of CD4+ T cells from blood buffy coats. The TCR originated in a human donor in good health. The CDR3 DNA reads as TGTGCCAGCAGTTTTTTAGGGGCGATGGGGGGCTACACCTTC. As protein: CASSFLGAMGGYTF.